The rows below give T cell receptor beta chains drawn from one sample of a study of somatic mutations in cytotoxic T cells in rheumatoid arthritis. TCRdb keeps only in-frame clones here, not all; method: immunoSEQ multiplex PCR. This table holds tens of thousands of clones, roughly 86% found once. Sequenced input: CD8+ T cells sorted from blood. The receptors derive from a woman aged 50 to 60 in good health. CDR3s include the opening cysteine and the closing phenylalanine or tryptophan. D genes are given only for firm matches. Some rows mark clone size as missing; the rest say once, few, many or name a class of expanded clone.

-	TRBJ1-1	TRBV27	-	CASSLEVVGTEAFF	TGTGCCAGCAGTTTGGAGGTAGTAGGAACTGAAGCTTTCTTT
-	TRBJ1-2	TRBV20-1	-	CSAPEGYGYTF	TGCAGTGCCCCGGAAGGCTATGGCTACACCTTC
-	TRBJ1-5	TRBV18	-	CASSPLRGQSPQHF	TGTGCCAGCTCACCACTAAGGGGTCAATCACCCCAGCATTTT
TRBD2	TRBJ2-5	TRBV9	-	CASSPLADQETQYF	TGTGCCAGCAGCCCCCTAGCGGACCAAGAGACCCAGTACTTC
-	TRBJ2-7	TRBV27	few	CASSYRALSYEQYF	TGTGCCAGCAGCTACAGGGCCCTCTCCTACGAGCAGTACTTC
TRBD1	TRBJ1-1	TRBV4-1	-	CASSQVVDRVYTEAFF	TGCGCCAGCAGCCAAGTAGTGGACAGGGTTTACACTGAAGCTTTCTTT
-	TRBJ2-2	TRBV10-2	-	CASMQVTGELFF	TGCGCCAGCATGCAAGTCACCGGGGAGCTGTTTTTT
-	TRBJ2-5	TRBV7-9	-	CASSLAGRGLPRETQYF	TGTGCCAGCAGCTTAGCTGGAAGAGGACTCCCAAGGGAGACCCAGTACTTC
TRBD1	TRBJ1-4	TRBV18	-	CASSQRQGAREKLFF	TGTGCCAGCTCACAACGACAGGGGGCACGAGAAAAACTGTTTTTT
-	TRBJ2-5	TRBV11-2	-	CASSLKRGQETQYF	TGTGCCAGCAGCTTAAAACGCGGTCAAGAGACCCAGTACTTC
TRBD1	TRBJ1-1	TRBV11-2	-	CASSLDGFGQEVRDTEAFF	TGTGCCAGCAGCTTAGATGGTTTTGGACAGGAGGTTAGAGACACTGAAGCTTTCTTT
-	TRBJ2-1	TRBV4-1	-	CASSQGANEQFF	TGCGCCAGCAGCCAGGGAGCGAATGAGCAGTTCTTC
TRBD1	TRBJ2-1	TRBV15	-	CATSRGTGDYNEQFF	TGTGCCACCAGCAGAGGGACAGGGGACTACAATGAGCAGTTCTTC
-	TRBJ2-5	TRBV9	-	CASSVEQSQETQYF	TGTGCCAGCAGCGTAGAACAGTCCCAAGAGACCCAGTACTTC
-	TRBJ1-5	TRBV18	-	CASWDGVGNQPQHF	TGTGCCAGCTGGGATGGCGTAGGAAATCAGCCCCAGCATTTT
TRBD2	TRBJ2-1	TRBV4-1	-	CASSQAVTSGGGRGYNEQFF	TGCGCCAGCAGCCAAGCGGTGACTAGCGGGGGGGGACGGGGCTACAATGAGCAGTTCTTC
TRBD1	TRBJ1-5	TRBV2	-	CASSVDRGRVNF	TGTGCCAGCAGTGTGGACAGGGGGCGCGTTAACTTT
-	TRBJ1-2	TRBV19	once	CASSILTDYGYTF	TGTGCCAGTAGTATCCTAACAGACTATGGCTACACCTTC
-	TRBJ2-2	TRBV4-3	once	CASSQEHRDVTGELFF	TGCGCCAGCAGCCAAGAACACAGGGATGTCACCGGGGAGCTGTTTTTT
-	TRBJ1-1	TRBV7-9	-	CASSSLTF	TGTGCCAGCAGCTCCTTGACTTTT
TRBD1	TRBJ1-1	TRBV23-1	-	CASSQSKRGPETGEVRDTEAFF	TGCGCCAGCAGTCAATCCAAGAGGGGTCCTGAGACAGGGGAGGTACGAGACACTGAAGCTTTCTTT
-	TRBJ1-6	TRBV28	-	CASSSPVTSNSPLHF	TGTGCCAGCAGTTCTCCCGTGACAAGTAATTCACCCCTCCACTTT
-	TRBJ1-4	TRBV9	-	CASSAGTNEKLFF	TGTGCCAGCAGCGCCGGGACCAATGAAAAACTGTTTTTT
-	TRBJ1-2	TRBV6-6	-	CASTNGQNYGYTF	TGTGCCAGCACTAACGGACAGAACTATGGCTACACCTTC
-	TRBJ2-1	TRBV9	once	CASSVYAGEQFF	TGTGCCAGCAGCGTGTACGCCGGTGAGCAGTTCTTC
TRBD1	TRBJ1-2	TRBV29-1	few	CSVGGTGYGYTF	TGCAGCGTTGGCGGGACAGGTTATGGCTACACCTTC
-	TRBJ2-5	TRBV27	-	CASSPGDLQETQYF	TGTGCCAGCAGCCCTGGGGACCTCCAAGAGACCCAGTACTTC
-	TRBJ1-1	TRBV28	-	CASSLSRGNTEAFF	TGTGCCAGCAGTTTATCGCGGGGGAACACTGAAGCTTTCTTT
-	TRBJ1-1	TRBV4-1	-	CASSQDLTEAFF	TGCGCCAGCAGCCAAGATTTAACTGAAGCTTTCTTT
-	TRBJ2-2	TRBV29-1	-	CSVGGTENTGELFF	TGCAGCGTGGGGGGGACAGAGAACACCGGGGAGCTGTTTTTT
-	TRBJ1-5	TRBV19	-	CASSIDGQINQPQHF	TGTGCCAGTAGTATAGACGGACAGATAAATCAGCCCCAGCATTTT
-	TRBJ1-3	TRBV4-3	-	CASSQDPVLYSGNTIYF	TGCGCCAGCAGCCAAGACCCGGTTCTCTACTCTGGAAACACCATATATTTT
-	TRBJ1-1	TRBV9	-	CASSAQYLSEAFF	TGTGCCAGCAGCGCACAATACCTCTCTGAAGCTTTCTTT
TRBD2	TRBJ2-2	TRBV2	-	CASSEVPSGGGTGELFF	TGTGCCAGCAGTGAAGTTCCTAGCGGGGGGGGGACCGGGGAGCTGTTTTTT
-	TRBJ2-1	TRBV6-1	few	CASSEGVGSDEQFF	TGTGCCAGCAGTGAAGGGGTTGGGTCGGATGAGCAGTTCTTC
TRBD2	TRBJ2-7	TRBV28	-	CASSWGLESYEQYF	TGTGCCAGCAGTTGGGGACTAGAAAGCTACGAGCAGTACTTC
-	TRBJ2-3	TRBV4-2	once	CASSQDTDPEASTDTQYF	TGTGCCAGCAGCCAAGATACGGACCCGGAGGCGAGCACAGATACGCAGTATTTT
-	TRBJ2-2	TRBV7-9	-	CASSSGQGVGPNTGELFF	TGTGCCAGCAGCTCAGGGCAGGGTGTTGGGCCCAACACCGGGGAGCTGTTTTTT
-	TRBJ2-3	TRBV9	few	CASSVIGQLTDTQYF	TGTGCCAGCAGCGTAATCGGGCAGCTCACAGATACGCAGTATTTT
TRBD2	TRBJ2-1	TRBV19	-	CASQAGLGGNEQFF	TGTGCCAGTCAGGCGGGACTAGGGGGCAATGAGCAGTTCTTC
-	TRBJ1-5	TRBV6-1	few	CASSETGGSGDQPQHF	TGTGCCAGCAGTGAAACAGGCGGGAGCGGGGATCAGCCCCAGCATTTT
-	TRBJ2-1	TRBV7-9	-	CASTSPPRGEQFF	TGTGCCAGCACTTCACCCCCCCGGGGCGAGCAGTTCTTC
TRBD1	TRBJ2-1	TRBV4-3	once	CASSRTSTGGWNEQFF	TGCGCCAGCAGCCGAACATCTACAGGGGGCTGGAATGAGCAGTTCTTC
-	TRBJ2-1	TRBV5-1	-	CASSLGGDEQFF	TGCGCCAGCAGCTTGGGCGGGGATGAGCAGTTCTTC
-	TRBJ1-5	TRBV2	once	CASSEYGGPTPYSNQPQHF	TGTGCCAGCAGTGAATATGGGGGCCCTACGCCTTATAGCAATCAGCCCCAGCATTTT
-	TRBJ1-1	TRBV4-3	-	CASSQGGVASEAFF	TGCGCCAGCAGCCAAGGAGGGGTGGCCAGCGAAGCTTTCTTT
-	TRBJ2-2	TRBV5-1	-	CASSLSRTNTGELFF	TGCGCCAGCAGCTTGTCCAGGACGAACACCGGGGAGCTGTTTTTT
TRBD1	TRBJ2-7	TRBV15	-	CATSRDLGTGPIEQYF	TGTGCCACCAGCAGAGATTTAGGGACAGGGCCAATCGAGCAGTACTTC
TRBD2	TRBJ2-1	TRBV2	-	CASGVLAESYNEQFF	TGTGCCAGCGGCGTACTAGCGGAATCCTACAATGAGCAGTTCTTC
-	TRBJ2-2	TRBV4-3	-	CASSQDRISGHMNTGELFF	TGCGCCAGCAGCCAAGATCGGATTTCCGGACATATGAACACCGGGGAGCTGTTTTTT
TRBD1	TRBJ2-2	TRBV5-1	-	CASSTGTEHRELFF	TGCGCCAGCAGCACCGGGACAGAACACCGGGAGCTGTTTTTT
-	TRBJ1-2	TRBV12-2	-	CASLPGRGRVVGYGYTF	TGTGCAAGTCTACCAGGGAGGGGTAGGGTTGTGGGCTATGGCTACACCTTC
TRBD1	TRBJ1-1	TRBV6-1	few	CASSGDRDSDSAFF	TGTGCCAGCAGTGGGGATCGGGACAGCGACTCGGCTTTCTTT